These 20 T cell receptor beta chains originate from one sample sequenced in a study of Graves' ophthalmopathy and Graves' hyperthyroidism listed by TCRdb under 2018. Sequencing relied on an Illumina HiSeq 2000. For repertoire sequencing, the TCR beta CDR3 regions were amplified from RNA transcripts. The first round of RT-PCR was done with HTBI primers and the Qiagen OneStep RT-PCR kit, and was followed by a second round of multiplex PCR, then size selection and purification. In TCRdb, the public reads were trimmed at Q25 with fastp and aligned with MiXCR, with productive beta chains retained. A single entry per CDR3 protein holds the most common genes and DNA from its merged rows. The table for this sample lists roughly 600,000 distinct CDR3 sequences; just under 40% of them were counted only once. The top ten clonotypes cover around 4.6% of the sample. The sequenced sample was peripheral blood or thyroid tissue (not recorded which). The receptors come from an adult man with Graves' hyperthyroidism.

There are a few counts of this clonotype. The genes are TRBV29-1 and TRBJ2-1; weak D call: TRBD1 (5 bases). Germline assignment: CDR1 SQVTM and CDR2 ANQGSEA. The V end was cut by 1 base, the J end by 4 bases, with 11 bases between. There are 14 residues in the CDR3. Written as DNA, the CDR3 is TGCAGCGTTGAAGGGGGCAGAATTTACAATGAGCAGTTCTTC. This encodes CSVEGGRIYNEQFF.

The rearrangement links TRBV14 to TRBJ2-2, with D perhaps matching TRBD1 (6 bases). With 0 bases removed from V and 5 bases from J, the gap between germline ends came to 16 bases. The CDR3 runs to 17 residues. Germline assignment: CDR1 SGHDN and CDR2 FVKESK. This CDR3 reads CASSQDFHRARTGELFF. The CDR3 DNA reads TGTGCCAGCAGCCAAGATTTTCACAGGGCGAGGACCGGGGAGCTGTTTTTT.

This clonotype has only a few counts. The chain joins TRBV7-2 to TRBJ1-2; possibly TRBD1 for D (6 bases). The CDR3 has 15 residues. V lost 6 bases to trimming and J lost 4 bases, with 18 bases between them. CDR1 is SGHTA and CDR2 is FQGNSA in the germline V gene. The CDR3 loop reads CASSLSPTGPYGYTF. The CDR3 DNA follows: TGTGCCAGCAGTTTATCCCCTACAGGGCCCTATGGCTACACCTTC.

CDR3 coding DNA: TGTGCCAGCAGCTTGAATCCGGGACAGGCGAACACCGGGGAGCTGTTTTTT. It translates to CASSLNPGQANTGELFF. The chain links TRBV7-9 to TRBJ2-2, with 8 bases identical to TRBD1. Germline V gives CDR1 SEHNR, CDR2 FQNEAQ (reference sequence). After removal of 3 bases from V and 0 bases from J, the junction contained 6 bases not matched to a gene. CDR3 length: 17 amino acids.

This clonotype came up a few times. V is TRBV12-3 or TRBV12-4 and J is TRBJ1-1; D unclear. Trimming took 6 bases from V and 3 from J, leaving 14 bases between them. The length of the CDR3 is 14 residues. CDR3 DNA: TGTGCCAGCAGCCTAAGTAGGTCCTACACTGAAGCTTTCTTT. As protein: CASSLSRSYTEAFF.

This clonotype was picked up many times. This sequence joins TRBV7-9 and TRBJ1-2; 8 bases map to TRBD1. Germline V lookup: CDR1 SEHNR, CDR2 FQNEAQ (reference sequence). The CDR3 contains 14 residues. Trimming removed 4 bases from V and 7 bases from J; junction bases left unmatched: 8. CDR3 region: CASSSGQGSAGYTF. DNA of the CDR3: TGTGCCAGCAGCTCCGGACAGGGCTCGGCTGGCTACACCTTC.

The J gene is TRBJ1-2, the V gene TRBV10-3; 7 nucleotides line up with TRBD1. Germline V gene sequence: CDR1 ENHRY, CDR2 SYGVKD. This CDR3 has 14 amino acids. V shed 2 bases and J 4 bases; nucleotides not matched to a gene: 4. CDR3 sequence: CAISEGQDPYGYTF. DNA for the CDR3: TGTGCCATCAGTGAGGGACAGGACCCCTATGGCTACACCTTC.

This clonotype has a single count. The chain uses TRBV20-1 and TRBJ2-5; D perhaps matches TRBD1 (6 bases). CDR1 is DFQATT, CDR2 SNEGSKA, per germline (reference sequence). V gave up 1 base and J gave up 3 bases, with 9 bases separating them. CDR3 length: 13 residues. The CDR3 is CSARAGDKETQYF. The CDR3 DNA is TGCAGTGCTAGAGCCGGGGACAAAGAGACCCAGTACTTC.

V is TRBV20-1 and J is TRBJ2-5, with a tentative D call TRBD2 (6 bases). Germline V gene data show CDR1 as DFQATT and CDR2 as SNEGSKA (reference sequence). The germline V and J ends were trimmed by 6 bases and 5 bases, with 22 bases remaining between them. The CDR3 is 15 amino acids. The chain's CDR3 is CSALSGEVAQETQYF. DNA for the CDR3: TGCAGTGCCCTTTCGGGGGAGGTGGCGCAGGAGACCCAGTACTTC.

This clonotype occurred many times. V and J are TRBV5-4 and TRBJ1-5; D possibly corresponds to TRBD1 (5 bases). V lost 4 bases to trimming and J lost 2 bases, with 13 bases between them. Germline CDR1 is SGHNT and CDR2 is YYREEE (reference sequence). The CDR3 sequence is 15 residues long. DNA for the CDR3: TGTGCCAGCAGCCCGGGCCCGGGGGGCAATCAGCCCCAGCATTTT. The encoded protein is CASSPGPGGNQPQHF.

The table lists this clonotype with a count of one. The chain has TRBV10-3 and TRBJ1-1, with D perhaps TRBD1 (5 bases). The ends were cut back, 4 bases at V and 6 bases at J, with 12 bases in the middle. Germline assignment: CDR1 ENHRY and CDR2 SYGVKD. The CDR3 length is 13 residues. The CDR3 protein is CAISGLTASEAFF. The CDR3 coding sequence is TGTGCCATCAGTGGATTGACAGCCTCTGAAGCTTTCTTT.

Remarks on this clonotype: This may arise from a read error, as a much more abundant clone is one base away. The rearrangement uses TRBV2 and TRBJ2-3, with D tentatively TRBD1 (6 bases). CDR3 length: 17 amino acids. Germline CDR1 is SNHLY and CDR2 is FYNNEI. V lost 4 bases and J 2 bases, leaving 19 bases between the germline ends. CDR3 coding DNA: TGTGCCAGCAGTGGGGGTAGATTGGGGGCTACCACAGATACGCAGTATTTT. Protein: CASSGGRLGATTDTQYF.

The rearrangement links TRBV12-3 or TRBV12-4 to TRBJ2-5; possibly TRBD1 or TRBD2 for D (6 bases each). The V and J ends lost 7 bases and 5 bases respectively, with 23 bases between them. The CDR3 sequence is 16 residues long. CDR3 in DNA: TGTGCCAGCACTCTCCTAGGGGGGCGGATGTTGGAGACCCAGTACTTC. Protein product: CASTLLGGRMLETQYF.

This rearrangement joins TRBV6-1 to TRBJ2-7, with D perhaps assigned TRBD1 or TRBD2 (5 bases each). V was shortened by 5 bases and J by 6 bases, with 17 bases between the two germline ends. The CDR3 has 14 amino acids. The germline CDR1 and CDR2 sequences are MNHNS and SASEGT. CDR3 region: CASSFGAVATEQYF. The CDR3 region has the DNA TGTGCCAGCAGTTTCGGGGCTGTGGCGACCGAGCAGTACTTC.

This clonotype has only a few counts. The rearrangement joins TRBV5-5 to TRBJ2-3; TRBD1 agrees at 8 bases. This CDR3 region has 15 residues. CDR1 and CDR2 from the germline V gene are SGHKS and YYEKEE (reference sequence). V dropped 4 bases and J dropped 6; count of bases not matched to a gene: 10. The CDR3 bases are TGTGCCAGCAGCAAACGGACAGGGCAGGGCGATACGCAGTATTTT. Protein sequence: CASSKRTGQGDTQYF.

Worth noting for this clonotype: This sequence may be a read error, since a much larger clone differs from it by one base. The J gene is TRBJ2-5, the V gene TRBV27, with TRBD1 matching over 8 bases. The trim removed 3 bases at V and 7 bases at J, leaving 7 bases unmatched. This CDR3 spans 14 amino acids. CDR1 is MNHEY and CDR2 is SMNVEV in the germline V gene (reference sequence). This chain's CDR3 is CASSFSGTGRTQYF. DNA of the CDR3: TGTGCCAGCAGTTTTTCCGGGACAGGTCGGACCCAGTACTTC.

DNA of the CDR3: TGTGCCAGCAGGGAACTAGCGGGGGGCCCAGATACGCAGTATTTT. Its translation is CASRELAGGPDTQYF. V and J are TRBV2 and TRBJ2-3; the match to TRBD2 covers 12 bases. CDR1 is SNHLY and CDR2 is FYNNEI in the germline V gene. The CDR3 totals 15 residues. J lost 4 bases, V lost 6 bases, and 5 bases had no gene match. The full variable domain, its missing parts supplied by reference TRBV2 and TRBJ2-3, is EPEVTQTPSHQVTQMGQEVILRCVPISNHLYFYWYRQILGQKVEFLVSFYNNEISEKSEIFDDQFSVERPDGSNFTLKIRSTKLEDSAMYFCASRELAGGPDTQYFGPGTRLTVL.

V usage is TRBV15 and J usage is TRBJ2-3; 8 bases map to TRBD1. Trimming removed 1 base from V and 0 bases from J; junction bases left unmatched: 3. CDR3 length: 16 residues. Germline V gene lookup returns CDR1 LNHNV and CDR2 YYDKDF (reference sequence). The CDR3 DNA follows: TGTGCCACCAGCAGAGCCGACAGGGGTAGCACAGATACGCAGTATTTT. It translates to CATSRADRGSTDTQYF. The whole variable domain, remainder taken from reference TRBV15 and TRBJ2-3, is DAMVIQNPRYQVTQFGKPVTLSCSQTLNHNVMYWYQQKSSQAPKLLFHYYDKDFNNEADTPDNFQSRRPNTSFCFLDIRSPGLGDTAMYLCATSRADRGSTDTQYFGPGTRLTVL.

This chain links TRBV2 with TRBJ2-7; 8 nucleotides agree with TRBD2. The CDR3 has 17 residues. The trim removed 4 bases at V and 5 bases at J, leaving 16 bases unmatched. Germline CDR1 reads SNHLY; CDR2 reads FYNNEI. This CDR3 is CASSAPALSGGPDEQYF. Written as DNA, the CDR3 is TGTGCCAGCAGTGCTCCCGCCCTGTCGGGGGGGCCAGACGAGCAGTACTTC.

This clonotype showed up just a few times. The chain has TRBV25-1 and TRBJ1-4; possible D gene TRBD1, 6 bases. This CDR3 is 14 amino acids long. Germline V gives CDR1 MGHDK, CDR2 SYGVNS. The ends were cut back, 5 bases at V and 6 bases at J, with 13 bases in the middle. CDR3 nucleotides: TGTGCCAGCAGTTTAAGTGAGGGGGATGAAAAACTGTTTTTT. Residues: CASSLSEGDEKLFF.